Reported below is one TCR beta chain. What it recognizes is unknown. This record belongs to a study of CD8 T cells in Susac syndrome. General study points: In Susac patients, clonal expansion was not detected in CD4+ cells.

cDNA came from roughly 0.53 to 1 ug RNA primed by random hexamers. MiXCR, applied by TCRdb to the immunoSEQ multiplex PCR reads, yields one record per CDR3 protein. The sample comprises around 150,000 distinct CDR3 sequences, just under 95% of which are singletons, and roughly 0.14% rests with the top ten. Germline lookup yields CDR1 DFQATT and CDR2 SNEGSKA (reference sequence). The CDR3 is made up of 16 amino acids. V shed 5 bases and J 3 bases; nucleotides not matched to a gene: 8. CD8+ and CD4+ T cells taken from blood had their TCR beta sequenced. Negative isolation yielded the CD8+ and CD4+ T cells, while FACS enriched the TEMRA cells.

The sample consisted of CD4+ T cells from PBMCs. The source is a human donor with Susac syndrome. This sequence joins TRBV20-1 and TRBJ2-1; 12 bases are a match to TRBD2. The CDR3 coding sequence is TGCAGTGCTCCCCCCCGGACTAGCGGGAACTACAATGAGCAGTTCTTC. Amino acids: CSAPPRTSGNYNEQFF.